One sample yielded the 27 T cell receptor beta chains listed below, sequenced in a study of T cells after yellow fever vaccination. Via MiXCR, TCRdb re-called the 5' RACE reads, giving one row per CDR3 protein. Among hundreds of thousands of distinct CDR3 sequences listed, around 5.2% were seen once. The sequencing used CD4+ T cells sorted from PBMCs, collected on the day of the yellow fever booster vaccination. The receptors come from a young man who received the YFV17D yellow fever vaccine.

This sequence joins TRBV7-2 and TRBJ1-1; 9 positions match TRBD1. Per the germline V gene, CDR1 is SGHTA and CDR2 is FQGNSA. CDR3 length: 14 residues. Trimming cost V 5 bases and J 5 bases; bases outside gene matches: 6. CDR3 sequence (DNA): TGTGCCAGCAGCAGAACAGGGGGCTGGACTGAAGCTTTCTTT. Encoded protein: CASSRTGGWTEAFF.

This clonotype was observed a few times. The CDR3 nucleotides read TGTGCCAGCAGCTTGGTCCCGGGGGAGACCCAGTACTTC. Translated, it gives CASSLVPGETQYF. V and J are TRBV5-4 and TRBJ2-5; D is perhaps TRBD2 (5 bases). From germline, CDR1 is SGHNT and CDR2 YYREEE (reference sequence). V was clipped by 0 bases and J by 5 bases, with 8 bases between them. This CDR3 spans 13 amino acids.

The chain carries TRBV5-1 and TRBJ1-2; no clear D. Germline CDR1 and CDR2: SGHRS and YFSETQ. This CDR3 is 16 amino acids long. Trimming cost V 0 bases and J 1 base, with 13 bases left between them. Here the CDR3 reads CASSLEQLSVNYGYTF. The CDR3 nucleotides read TGCGCCAGCAGCTTGGAGCAGCTGTCAGTTAACTATGGCTACACCTTC.

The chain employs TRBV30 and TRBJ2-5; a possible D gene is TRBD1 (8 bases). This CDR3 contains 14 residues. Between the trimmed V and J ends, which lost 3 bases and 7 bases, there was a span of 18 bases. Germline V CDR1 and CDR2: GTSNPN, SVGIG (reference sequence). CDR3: CAWRGAGGGGTQYF. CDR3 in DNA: TGTGCCTGGAGGGGGGCAGGGGGCGGGGGGACCCAGTACTTC.

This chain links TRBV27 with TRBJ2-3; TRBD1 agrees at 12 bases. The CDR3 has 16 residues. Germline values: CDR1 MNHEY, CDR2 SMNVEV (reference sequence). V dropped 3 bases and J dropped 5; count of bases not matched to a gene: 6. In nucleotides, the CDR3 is TGTGCCAGCAGTTTCCGGGACAGGGGGCCTGGAGATACGCAGTATTTT. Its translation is CASSFRDRGPGDTQYF.

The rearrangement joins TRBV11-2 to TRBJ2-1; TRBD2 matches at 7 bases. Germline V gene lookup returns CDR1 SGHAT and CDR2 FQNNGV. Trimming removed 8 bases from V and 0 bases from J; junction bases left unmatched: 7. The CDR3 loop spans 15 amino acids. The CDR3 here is CASGGVGSSYNEQFF. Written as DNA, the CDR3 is TGTGCCAGCGGGGGGGTTGGTAGCTCCTACAATGAGCAGTTCTTC.

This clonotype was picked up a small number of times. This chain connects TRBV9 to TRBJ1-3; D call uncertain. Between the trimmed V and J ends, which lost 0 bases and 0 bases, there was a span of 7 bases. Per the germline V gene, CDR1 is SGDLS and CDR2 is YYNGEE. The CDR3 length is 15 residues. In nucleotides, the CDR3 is TGTGCCAGCAGCGTAGAGGCCTTCTCTGGAAACACCATATATTTT. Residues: CASSVEAFSGNTIYF.

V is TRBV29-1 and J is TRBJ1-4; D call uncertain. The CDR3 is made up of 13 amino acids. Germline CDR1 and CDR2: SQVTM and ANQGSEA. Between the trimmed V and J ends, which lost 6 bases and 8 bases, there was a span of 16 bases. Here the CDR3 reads CSVQDTSREKLFF. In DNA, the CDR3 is TGCAGCGTACAAGACACAAGTCGGGAAAAACTGTTTTTT.

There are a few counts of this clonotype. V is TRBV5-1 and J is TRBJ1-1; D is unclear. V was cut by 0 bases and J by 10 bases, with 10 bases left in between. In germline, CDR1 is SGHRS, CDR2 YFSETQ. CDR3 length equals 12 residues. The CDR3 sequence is CASSLDSVVAFF. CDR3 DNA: TGCGCCAGCAGCTTGGATTCGGTCGTAGCTTTCTTT.

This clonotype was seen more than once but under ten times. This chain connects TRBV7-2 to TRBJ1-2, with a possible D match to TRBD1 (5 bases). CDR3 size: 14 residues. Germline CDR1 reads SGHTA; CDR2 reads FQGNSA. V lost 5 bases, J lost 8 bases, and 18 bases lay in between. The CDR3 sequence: CASSQFRGFVGYTF. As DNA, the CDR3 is TGTGCCAGCAGCCAATTTAGGGGTTTCGTCGGCTACACCTTC.

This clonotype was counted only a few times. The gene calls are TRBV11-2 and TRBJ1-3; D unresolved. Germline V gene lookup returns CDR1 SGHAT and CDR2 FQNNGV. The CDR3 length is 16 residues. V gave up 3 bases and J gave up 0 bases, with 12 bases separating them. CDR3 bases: TGTGCCAGCAGCTTCCTTATGGTCCACTCTGGAAACACCATATATTTT. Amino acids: CASSFLMVHSGNTIYF.

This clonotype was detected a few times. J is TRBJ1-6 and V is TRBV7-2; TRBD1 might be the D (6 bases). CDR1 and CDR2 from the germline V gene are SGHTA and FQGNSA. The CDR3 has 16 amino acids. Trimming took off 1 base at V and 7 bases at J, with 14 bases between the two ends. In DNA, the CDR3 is TGTGCCAGCAGCTTAGAACAGGGAAGGGTCAATTCACCCCTCCACTTT. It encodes CASSLEQGRVNSPLHF.

The CDR3 sequence: CASSTRTGAYEQYF. In nucleotides, the CDR3 is TGTGCCAGTAGTACCCGGACAGGGGCCTACGAGCAGTACTTC. The chain recombines TRBV19 with TRBJ2-7; 9 bases align to TRBD1. CDR3 length: 14 amino acids. The V gene end was trimmed by 4 bases and the J gene end by 2 bases; junction bases not matched to a gene: 3. Germline-derived CDR1 and CDR2 are LNHDA and SQIVND (reference sequence).

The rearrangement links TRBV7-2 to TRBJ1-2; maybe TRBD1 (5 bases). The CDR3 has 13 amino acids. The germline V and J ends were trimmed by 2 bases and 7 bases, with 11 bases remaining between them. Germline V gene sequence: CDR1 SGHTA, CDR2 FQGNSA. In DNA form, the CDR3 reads TGTGCCAGCAGCTTATTTTTGGGGCCTGGCTACACCTTC. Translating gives CASSLFLGPGYTF.

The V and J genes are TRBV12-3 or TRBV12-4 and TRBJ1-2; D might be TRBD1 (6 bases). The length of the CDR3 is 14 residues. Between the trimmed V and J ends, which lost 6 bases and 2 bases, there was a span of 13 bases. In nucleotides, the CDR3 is TGTGCCAGCAGAACCACAGGGCGCAACTATGGCTACACCTTC. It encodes CASRTTGRNYGYTF.

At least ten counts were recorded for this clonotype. This CDR3 reads CASSSRGADEQYF. CDR3 sequence (DNA): TGTGCCAGCAGCTCCAGGGGTGCGGACGAGCAGTACTTC. J is TRBJ2-7 and V is TRBV7-2; maybe TRBD1 (6 bases). This CDR3 spans 13 amino acids. CDR1 is SGHTA and CDR2 is FQGNSA in the germline V gene. V was shortened by 4 bases and J by 5 bases, with 12 bases between the two germline ends.

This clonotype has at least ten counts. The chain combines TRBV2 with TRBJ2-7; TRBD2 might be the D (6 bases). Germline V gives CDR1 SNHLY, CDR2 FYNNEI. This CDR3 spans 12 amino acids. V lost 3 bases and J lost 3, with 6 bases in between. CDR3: CASSEGGYEQYV. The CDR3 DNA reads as TGTGCCAGCAGTGAGGGGGGCTACGAGCAGTACGTC.

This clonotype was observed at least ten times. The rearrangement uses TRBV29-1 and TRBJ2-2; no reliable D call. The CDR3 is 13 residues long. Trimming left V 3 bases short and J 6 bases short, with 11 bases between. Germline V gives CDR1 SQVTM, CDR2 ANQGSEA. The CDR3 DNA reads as TGCAGCGTTGATGGTCGGGTTTCCGGGGAGCTGTTTTTT. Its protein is CSVDGRVSGELFF.

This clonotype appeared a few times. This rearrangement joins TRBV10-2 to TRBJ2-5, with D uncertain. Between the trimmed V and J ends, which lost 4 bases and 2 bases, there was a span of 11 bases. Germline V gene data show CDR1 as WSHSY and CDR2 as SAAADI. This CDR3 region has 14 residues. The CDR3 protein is CASSVFELQETQYF. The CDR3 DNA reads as TGCGCCAGCAGTGTGTTCGAGCTACAAGAGACCCAGTACTTC.

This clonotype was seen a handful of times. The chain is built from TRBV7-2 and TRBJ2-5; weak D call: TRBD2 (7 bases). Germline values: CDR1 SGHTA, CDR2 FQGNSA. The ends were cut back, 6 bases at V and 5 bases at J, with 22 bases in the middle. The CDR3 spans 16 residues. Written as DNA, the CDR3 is TGTGCCAGCAGGGCAAGGGGGACTACCCCTAGGGAGACCCAGTACTTC. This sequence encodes CASRARGTTPRETQYF.

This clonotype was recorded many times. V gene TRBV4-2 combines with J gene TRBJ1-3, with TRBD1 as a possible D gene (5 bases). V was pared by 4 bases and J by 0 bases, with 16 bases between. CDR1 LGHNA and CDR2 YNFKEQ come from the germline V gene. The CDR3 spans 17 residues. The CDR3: CASSPPRGTASGNTIYF. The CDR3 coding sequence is TGTGCCAGCAGCCCGCCCCGGGGCACCGCCTCTGGAAACACCATATATTTT.

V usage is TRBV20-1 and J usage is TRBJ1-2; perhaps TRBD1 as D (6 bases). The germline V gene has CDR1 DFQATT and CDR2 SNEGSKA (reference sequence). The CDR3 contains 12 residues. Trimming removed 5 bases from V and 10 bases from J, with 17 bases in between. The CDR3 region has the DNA TGCAGTGCTCAGCCGACATGGGGGGCCTACACCTTC. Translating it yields CSAQPTWGAYTF.

CDR3 residues: CASKFRGAGNNEQFF. CDR3 in DNA: TGTGCCAGCAAGTTCAGAGGGGCGGGAAACAATGAGCAGTTCTTC. The rearrangement uses TRBV6-2 or TRBV6-3 and TRBJ2-1, with D maybe TRBD2 (6 bases). This CDR3 spans 15 amino acids. The V end was cut by 7 bases, the J end by 5 bases, with 18 bases between. Germline V gene data show CDR1 as MNHEY and CDR2 as SVGEGT.

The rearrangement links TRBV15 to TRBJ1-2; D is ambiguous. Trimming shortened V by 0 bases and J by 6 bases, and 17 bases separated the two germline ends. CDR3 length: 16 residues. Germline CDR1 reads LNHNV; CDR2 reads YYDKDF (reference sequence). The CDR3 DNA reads TGTGCCACCAGCAGAGATCCCCGGAGCGACGTGCATGGCTACACCTTC. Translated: CATSRDPRSDVHGYTF.

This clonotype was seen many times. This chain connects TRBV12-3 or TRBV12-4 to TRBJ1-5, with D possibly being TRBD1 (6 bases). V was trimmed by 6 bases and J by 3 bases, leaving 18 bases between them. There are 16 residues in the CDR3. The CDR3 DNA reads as TGTGCCAGCAGCAAGGCAGGGGCCCTAGACAATCAGCCCCAGCATTTT. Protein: CASSKAGALDNQPQHF.

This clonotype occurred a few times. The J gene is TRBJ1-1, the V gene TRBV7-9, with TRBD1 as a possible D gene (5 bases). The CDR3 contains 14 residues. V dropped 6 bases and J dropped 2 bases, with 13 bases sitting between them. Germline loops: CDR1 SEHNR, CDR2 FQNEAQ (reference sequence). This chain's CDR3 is CASSPGLENTEAFF. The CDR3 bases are TGTGCCAGCAGTCCAGGGCTGGAAAACACTGAAGCTTTCTTT.

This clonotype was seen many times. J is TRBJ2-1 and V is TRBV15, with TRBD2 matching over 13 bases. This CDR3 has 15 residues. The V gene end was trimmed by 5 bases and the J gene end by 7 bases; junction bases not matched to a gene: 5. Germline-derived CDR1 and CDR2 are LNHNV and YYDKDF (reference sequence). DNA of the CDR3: TGTGCCACCAGCGGGGGACTAGCGGGGAATAATGAGCAGTTCTTC. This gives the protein CATSGGLAGNNEQFF.